The following is a T cell receptor (beta chain) sequence with its context. This record comes from a study of cytomegalovirus exposure and HLA in healthy donors. Study at large: Assignment to the Caucasian-associated ancestry cluster applied to 81% of the roughly 420 genotyped donors.

The donors (healthy individuals) were bone marrow donors. CDR1 LNHDA and CDR2 SQIVND come from the germline V gene (reference sequence). CDR3 length: 15 residues. The V gene end was trimmed by 5 bases and the J gene end by 0 bases; junction bases not matched to a gene: 1. PCR employed 60 Vbeta and 13 Jbeta primers. The protocol was immunoSEQ multiplex PCR, while the TCRdb copy is restricted to in-frame clones and leaves out a portion. The sample has approximately 150,000 clones; roughly three quarters are singletons. The V gene is TRBV19, the J gene TRBJ2-7; 13 bases line up with TRBD2. Source material: PBMCs. The receptor comes from a middle-aged woman in good health and CMV-seronegative. This chain's CDR3 is CASSRTSGSSYEQYF. In DNA form, the CDR3 reads TGTGCCAGTAGTCGGACTAGCGGGAGCTCCTACGAGCAGTACTTC.